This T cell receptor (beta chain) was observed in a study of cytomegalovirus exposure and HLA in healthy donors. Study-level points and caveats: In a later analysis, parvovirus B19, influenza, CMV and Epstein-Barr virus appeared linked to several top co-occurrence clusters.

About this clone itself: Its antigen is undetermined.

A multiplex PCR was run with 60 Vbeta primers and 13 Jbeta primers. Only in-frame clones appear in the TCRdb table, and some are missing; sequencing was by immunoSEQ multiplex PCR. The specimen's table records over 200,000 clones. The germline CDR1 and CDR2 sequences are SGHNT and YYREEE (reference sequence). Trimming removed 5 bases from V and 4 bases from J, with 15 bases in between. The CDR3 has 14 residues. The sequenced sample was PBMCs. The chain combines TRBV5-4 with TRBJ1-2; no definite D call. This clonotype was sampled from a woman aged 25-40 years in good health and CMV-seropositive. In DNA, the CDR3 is TGTGCCAGCAGGCAGGCGGGAACCTTCTATGGCTACACCTTC. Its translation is CASRQAGTFYGYTF. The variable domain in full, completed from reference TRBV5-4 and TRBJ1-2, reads ETGVTQSPTHLIKTRGQQVTLRCSSQSGHNTVSWYQQALGQGPQFIFQYYREEENGRGNFPPRFSGLQFPNYSSELNVNALELDDSALYLCASRQAGTFYGYTFGSGTRLTVV.